Given below is one T cell receptor (beta chain) in context. Antigen specificity is unknown. This entry belongs to a study of CD8 T cells in ankylosing spondylitis. Points from the study as a whole: The authors reported significant enrichment of disease-linked clones in matched ankylosing spondylitis synovial fluid.

TCRdb used MiXCR to reprocess the 5' RACE reads, holding one entry per CDR3 protein. The repertoire has 290,000 or so distinct CDR3 sequences, under 25% of them found once; the top ten carry 3% to 4%. Germline values: CDR1 SNHLY, CDR2 FYNNEI. Trimming left V 1 base short and J 3 bases short, with 9 bases between. The length of the CDR3 is 14 residues. The source of this sequence is a female donor with ankylosing spondylitis or in good health (not recorded which). This sequence joins TRBV2 and TRBJ1-2; D gene uncertain. The specimen was blood, either unsorted or a sorted T cell fraction (not recorded which). The CDR3 sequence: CASSEVRGHYGYTF. The CDR3 region has the DNA TGTGCCAGCAGTGAAGTGCGGGGTCACTATGGCTACACCTTC.